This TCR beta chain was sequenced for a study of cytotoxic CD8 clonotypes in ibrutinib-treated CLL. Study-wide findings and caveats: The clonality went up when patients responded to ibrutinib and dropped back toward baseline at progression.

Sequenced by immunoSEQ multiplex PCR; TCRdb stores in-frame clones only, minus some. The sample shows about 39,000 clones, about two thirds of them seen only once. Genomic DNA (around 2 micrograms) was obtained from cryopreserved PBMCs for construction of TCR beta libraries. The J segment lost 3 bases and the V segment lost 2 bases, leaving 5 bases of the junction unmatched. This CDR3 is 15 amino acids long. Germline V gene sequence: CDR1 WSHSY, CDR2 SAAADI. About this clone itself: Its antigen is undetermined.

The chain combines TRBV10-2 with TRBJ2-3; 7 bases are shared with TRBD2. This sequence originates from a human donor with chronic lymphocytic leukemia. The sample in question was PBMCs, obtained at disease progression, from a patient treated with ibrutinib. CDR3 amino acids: CASSETGGSTDTQYF. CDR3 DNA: TGCGCCAGCAGTGAGACAGGCGGGAGTACAGATACGCAGTATTTT.